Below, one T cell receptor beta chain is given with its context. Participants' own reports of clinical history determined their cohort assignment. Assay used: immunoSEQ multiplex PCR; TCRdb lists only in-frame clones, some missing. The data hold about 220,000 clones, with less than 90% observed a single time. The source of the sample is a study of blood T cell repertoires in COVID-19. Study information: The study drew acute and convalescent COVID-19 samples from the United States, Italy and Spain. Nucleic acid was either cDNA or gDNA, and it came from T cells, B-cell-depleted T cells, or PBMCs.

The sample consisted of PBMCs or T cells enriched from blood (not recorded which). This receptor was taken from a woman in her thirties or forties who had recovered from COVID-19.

The CDR3 sequence: CASSIRDSNQPQHF. The CDR3 DNA is TGTGCCAGTAGTATACGGGATAGCAATCAGCCCCAGCATTTT. The rearrangement links TRBV19 to TRBJ1-5, with D unresolved. This CDR3 has 14 residues. V lost 2 bases, J lost 0 bases, and 5 bases lay in between. Per the germline V gene, CDR1 is LNHDA and CDR2 is SQIVND (reference sequence).